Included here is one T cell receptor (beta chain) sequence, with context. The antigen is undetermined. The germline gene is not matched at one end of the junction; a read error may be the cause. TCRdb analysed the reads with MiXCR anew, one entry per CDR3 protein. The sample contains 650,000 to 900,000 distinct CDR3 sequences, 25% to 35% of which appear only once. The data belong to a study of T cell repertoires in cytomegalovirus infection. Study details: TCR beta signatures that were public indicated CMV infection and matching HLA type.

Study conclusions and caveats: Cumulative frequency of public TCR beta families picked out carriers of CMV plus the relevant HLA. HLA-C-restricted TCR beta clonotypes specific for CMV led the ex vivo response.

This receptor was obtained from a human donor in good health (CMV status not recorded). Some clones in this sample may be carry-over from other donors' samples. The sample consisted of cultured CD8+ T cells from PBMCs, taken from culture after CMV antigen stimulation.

This CDR3 reads CASRLDRGNSPLHF. The DNA of the CDR3 is TGTGCCAGCCGTTTAGACAGGGGTAATTCACCCCTCCACTTT. The V gene is TRBV27, the J gene TRBJ1-6; 8 nucleotides match TRBD1. CDR1 is MNHEY, CDR2 SMNVEV, per germline (reference sequence). CDR3 length: 14 residues.